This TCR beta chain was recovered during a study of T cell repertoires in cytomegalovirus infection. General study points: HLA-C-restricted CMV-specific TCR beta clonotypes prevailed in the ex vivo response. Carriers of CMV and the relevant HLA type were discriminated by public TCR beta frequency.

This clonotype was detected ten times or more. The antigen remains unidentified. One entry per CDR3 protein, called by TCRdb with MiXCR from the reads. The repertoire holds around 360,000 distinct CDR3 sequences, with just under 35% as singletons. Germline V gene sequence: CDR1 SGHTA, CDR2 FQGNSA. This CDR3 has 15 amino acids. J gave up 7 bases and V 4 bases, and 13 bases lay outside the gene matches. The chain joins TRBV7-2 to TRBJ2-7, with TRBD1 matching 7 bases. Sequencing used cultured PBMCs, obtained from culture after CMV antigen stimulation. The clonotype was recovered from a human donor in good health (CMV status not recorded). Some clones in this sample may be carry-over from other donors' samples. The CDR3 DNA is TGTGCCAGCAGCTCCCGCGACAGGGTTGTGGGTGAGCAGTACTTC. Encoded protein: CASSSRDRVVGEQYF. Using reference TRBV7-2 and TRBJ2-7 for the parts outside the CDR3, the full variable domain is GAGVSQSPSNKVTEKGKDVELRCDPISGHTALYWYRQSLGQGLEFLIYFQGNSAPDKSGLPSDRFSAERTGGSVSTLTIQRTQQEDSAVYLCASSSRDRVVGEQYFGPGTRLTVT.